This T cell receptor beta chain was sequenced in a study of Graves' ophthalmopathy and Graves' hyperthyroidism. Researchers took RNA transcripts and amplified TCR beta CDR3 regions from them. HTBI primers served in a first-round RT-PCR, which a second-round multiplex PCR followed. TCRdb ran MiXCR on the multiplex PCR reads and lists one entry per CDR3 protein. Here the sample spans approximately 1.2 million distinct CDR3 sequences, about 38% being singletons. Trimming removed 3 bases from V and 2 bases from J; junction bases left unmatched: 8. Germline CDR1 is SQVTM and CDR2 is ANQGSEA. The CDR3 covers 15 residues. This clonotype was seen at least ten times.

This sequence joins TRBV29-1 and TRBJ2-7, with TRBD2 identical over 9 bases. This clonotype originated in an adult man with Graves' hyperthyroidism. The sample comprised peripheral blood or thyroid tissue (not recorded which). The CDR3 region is CSVESLSGGTYEQYF. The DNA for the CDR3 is TGCAGCGTTGAGTCGCTGAGCGGGGGGACCTACGAGCAGTACTTC.